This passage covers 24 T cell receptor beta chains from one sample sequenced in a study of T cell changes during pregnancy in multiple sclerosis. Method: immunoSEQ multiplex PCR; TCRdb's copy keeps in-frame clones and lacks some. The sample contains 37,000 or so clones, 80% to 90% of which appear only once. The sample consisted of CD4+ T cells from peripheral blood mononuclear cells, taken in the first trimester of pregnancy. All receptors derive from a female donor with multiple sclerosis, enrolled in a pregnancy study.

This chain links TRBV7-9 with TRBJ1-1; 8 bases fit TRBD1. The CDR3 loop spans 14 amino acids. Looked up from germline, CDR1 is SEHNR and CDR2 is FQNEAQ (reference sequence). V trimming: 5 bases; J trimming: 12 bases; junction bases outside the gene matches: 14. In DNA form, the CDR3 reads TGTGCCAGCAGCCCCTGGACAGGGATTAAGAAAACTTTCTTT. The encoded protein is CASSPWTGIKKTFF.

CDR3 in amino acids: CASSETGNFNTIYF. Here the CDR3 DNA reads TGTGCCAGCAGTGAGACAGGGAACTTCAACACCATATATTTT. The chain links TRBV2 to TRBJ1-3; the match to TRBD1 covers 7 bases. This CDR3 is built from 14 residues. Germline-derived CDR1 and CDR2 are SNHLY and FYNNEI. V was pared by 3 bases and J by 7 bases, with 6 bases of the junction left unmatched.

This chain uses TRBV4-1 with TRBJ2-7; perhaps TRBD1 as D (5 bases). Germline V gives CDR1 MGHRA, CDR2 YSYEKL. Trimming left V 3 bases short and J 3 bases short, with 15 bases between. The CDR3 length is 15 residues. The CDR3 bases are TGCGCCAGCAGCCACGAATCAGGGTTTGGCTACGAGCAGTACTTC. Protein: CASSHESGFGYEQYF.

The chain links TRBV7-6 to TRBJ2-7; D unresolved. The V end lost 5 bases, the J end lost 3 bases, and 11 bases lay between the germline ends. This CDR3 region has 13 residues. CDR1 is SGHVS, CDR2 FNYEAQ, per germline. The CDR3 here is CASSLGRGYEQYF. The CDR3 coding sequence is TGTGCCAGCAGCCTAGGACGAGGCTACGAGCAGTACTTC.

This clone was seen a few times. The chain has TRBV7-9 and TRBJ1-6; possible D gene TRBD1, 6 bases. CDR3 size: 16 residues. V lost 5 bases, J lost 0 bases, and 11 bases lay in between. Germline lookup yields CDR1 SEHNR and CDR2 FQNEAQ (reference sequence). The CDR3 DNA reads TGTGCCAGCAGCGATCAGGGGAGCTCCTATAATTCACCCCTCCACTTT. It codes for CASSDQGSSYNSPLHF.

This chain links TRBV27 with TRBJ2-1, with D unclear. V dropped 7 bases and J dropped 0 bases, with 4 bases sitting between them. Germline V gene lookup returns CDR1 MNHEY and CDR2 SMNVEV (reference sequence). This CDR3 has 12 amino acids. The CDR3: CASISSYNEQFF. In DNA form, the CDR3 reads TGTGCCAGCATCAGCTCCTACAATGAGCAGTTCTTC.

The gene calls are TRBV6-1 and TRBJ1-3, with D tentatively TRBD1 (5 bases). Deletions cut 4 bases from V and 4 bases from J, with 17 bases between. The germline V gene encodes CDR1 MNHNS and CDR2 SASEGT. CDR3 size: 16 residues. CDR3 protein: CASSAHVGGSGNTIYF. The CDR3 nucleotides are TGTGCCAGCAGTGCCCACGTGGGGGGGTCAGGAAACACCATATATTTT.

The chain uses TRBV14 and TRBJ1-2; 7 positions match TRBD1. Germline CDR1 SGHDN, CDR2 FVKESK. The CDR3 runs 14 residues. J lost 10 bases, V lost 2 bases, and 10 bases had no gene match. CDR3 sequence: CASSQQAGTAYYTF. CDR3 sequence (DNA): TGTGCCAGCAGCCAACAGGCCGGGACAGCTTACTACACCTTC.

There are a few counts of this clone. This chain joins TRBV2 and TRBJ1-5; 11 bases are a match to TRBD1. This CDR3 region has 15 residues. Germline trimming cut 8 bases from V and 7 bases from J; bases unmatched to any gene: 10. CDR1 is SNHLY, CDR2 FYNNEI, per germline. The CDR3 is CASLPRTGGWQPQHF. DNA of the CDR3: TGTGCCAGCCTCCCTCGGACAGGGGGCTGGCAGCCCCAGCATTTT. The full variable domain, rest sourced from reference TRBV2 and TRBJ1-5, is EPEVTQTPSHQVTQMGQEVILRCVPISNHLYFYWYRQILGQKVEFLVSFYNNEISEKSEIFDDQFSVERPDGSNFTLKIRSTKLEDSAMYFCASLPRTGGWQPQHFGDGTRLSIL.

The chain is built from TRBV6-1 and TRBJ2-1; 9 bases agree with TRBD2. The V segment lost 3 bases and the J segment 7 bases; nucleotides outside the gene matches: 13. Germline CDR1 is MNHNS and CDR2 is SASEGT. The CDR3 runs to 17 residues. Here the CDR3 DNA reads TGTGCCAGCAGTGATGCTGTAGCGGGGGATCTTGGGAATGAGCAGTTCTTC. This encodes CASSDAVAGDLGNEQFF.

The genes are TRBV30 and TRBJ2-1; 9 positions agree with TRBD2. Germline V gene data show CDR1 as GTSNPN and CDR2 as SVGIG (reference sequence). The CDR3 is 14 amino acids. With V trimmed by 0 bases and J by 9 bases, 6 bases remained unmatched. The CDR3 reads CAWSVQSSGVEQFF. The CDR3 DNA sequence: TGTGCCTGGAGTGTACAATCTAGCGGGGTTGAGCAGTTCTTC. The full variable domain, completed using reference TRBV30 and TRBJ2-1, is SQTIHQWPATLVQPVGSPLSLECTVEGTSNPNLYWYRQAAGRGLQLLFYSVGIGQISSEVPQNLSASRPQDRQFILSSKKLLLSDSGFYLCAWSVQSSGVEQFFGPGTRLTVL.

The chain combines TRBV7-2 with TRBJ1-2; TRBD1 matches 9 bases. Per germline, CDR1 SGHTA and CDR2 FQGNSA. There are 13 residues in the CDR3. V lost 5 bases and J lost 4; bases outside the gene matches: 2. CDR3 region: CASSDRGIYGYTF. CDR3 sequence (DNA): TGTGCCAGCAGCGACAGGGGGATCTATGGCTACACCTTC.

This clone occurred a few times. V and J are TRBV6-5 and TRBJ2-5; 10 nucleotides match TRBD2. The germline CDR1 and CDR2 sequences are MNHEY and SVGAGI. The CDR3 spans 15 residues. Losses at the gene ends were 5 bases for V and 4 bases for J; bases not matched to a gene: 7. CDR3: CASSRAGGPVETQYF. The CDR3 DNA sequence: TGTGCCAGCAGTCGAGCGGGAGGGCCGGTAGAGACCCAGTACTTC.

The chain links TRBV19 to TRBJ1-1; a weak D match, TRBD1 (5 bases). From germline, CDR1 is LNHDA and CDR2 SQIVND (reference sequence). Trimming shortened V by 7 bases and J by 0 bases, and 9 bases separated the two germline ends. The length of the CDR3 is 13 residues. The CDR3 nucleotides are TGTGCCAGTACCGTGACAGTGAACACTGAAGCTTTCTTT. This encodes CASTVTVNTEAFF. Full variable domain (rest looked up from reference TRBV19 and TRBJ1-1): DGGITQSPKYLFRKEGQNVTLSCEQNLNHDAMYWYRQDPGQGLRLIYYSQIVNDFQKGDIAEGYSVSREKKESFPLTVTSAQKNPTAFYLCASTVTVNTEAFFGQGTRLTVV.

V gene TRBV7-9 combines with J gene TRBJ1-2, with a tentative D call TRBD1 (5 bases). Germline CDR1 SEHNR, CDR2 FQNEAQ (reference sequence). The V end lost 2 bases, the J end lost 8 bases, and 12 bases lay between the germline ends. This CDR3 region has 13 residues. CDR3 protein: CASSLQREGGYTF. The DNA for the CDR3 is TGTGCCAGCAGCTTACAGCGGGAGGGGGGCTACACCTTC.

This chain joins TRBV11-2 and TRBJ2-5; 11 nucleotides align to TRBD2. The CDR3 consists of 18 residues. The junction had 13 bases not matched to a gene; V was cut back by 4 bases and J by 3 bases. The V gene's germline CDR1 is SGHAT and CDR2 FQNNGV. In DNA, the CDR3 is TGTGCCAGCAGCTCAGATGGGCGACTAGCGGGAACAAAAGAGACCCAGTACTTC. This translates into CASSSDGRLAGTKETQYF. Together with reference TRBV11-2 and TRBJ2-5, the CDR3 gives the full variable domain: EAGVAQSPRYKIIEKRQSVAFWCNPISGHATLYWYQQILGQGPKLLIQFQNNGVVDDSQLPKDRFSAERLKGVDSTLKIQPAKLEDSAVYLCASSSDGRLAGTKETQYFGPGTRLLVL.

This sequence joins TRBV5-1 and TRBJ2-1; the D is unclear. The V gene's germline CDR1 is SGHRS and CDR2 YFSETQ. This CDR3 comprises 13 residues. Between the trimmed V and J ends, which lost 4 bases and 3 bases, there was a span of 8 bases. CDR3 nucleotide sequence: TGCGCCAGCAGCCCTGAGATCTACAATGAGCAGTTCTTC. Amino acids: CASSPEIYNEQFF.

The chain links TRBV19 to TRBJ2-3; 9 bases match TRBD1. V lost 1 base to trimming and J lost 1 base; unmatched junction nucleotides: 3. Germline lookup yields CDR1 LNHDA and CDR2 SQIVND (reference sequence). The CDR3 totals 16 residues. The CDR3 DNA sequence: TGTGCCAGTAGTATAGGGCACAGGGGGCGCACAGATACGCAGTATTTT. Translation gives CASSIGHRGRTDTQYF.

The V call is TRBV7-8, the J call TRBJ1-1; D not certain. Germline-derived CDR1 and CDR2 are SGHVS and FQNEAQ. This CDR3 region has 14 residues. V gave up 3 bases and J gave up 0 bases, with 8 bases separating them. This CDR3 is CASSLRILNTEAFF. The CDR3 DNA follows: TGTGCCAGCAGCTTGAGAATCTTGAACACTGAAGCTTTCTTT. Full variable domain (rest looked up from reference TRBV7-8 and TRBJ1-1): GAGVSQSPRYKVAKRGQDVALRCDPISGHVSLFWYQQALGQGPEFLTYFQNEAQLDKSGLPSDRFFAERPEGSVSTLKIQRTQQEDSAVYLCASSLRILNTEAFFGQGTRLTVV.

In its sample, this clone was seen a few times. The CDR3 bases are TGTGCCAGCAGAAGGACAGTTGACTACACCTTC. Amino acids: CASRRTVDYTF. The genes are TRBV6-6 and TRBJ1-2; D is perhaps TRBD1 (6 bases). The germline gives CDR1 MNHNY, CDR2 SVGAGI (reference sequence). V lost 6 bases and J 10 bases, leaving 12 bases between the germline ends. The CDR3 is made up of 11 amino acids.

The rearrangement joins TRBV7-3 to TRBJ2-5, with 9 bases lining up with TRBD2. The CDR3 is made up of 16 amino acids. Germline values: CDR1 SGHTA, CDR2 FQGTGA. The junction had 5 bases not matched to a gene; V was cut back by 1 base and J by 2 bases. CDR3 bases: TGTGCCAGCAGCTTAAACATGCGGGGGGGACAAGAGACCCAGTACTTC. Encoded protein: CASSLNMRGGQETQYF.

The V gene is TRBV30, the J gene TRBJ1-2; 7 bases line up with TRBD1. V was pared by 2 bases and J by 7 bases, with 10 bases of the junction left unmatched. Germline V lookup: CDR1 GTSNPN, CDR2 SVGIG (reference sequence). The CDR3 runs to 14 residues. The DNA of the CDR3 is TGTGCCTGGAGTCGAATTACAGGGGATCCTGGCTACACCTTC. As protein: CAWSRITGDPGYTF.

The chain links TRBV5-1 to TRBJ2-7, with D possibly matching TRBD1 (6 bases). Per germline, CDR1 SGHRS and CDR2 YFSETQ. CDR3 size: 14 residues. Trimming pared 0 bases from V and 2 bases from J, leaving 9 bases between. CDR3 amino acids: CASSLDRETYEQYF. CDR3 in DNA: TGCGCCAGCAGCTTGGACAGGGAGACCTACGAGCAGTACTTC.

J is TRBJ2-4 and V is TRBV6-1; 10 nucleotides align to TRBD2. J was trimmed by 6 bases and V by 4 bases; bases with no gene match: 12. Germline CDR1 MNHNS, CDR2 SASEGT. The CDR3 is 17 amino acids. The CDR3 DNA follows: TGTGCCAGCAGTGGTCGAGCTAGCGGGAGTGGAAGAAACATTCAGTACTTC. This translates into CASSGRASGSGRNIQYF.